This is a list of T cell receptor beta chains from one sample in a study of blood T cell repertoires in COVID-19. Generated by immunoSEQ multiplex PCR, the TCRdb table keeps only in-frame clones and is missing some. The sample contains over 250,000 clones, 87% of which appear only once. Sequenced: peripheral blood. The receptors derive from a woman in her thirties or forties who had recovered from COVID-19. The CDR3 runs from the conserved cysteine through the conserved F or W. Each record gives: J gene, D gene, V gene, clone size, CDR3 protein, CDR3 DNA. A D gene is named only where the DNA matches it firmly. The size field is filled for only some rows; it gives once, few, many or a size class.

J: TRBJ2-3; D: TRBD2; V: TRBV20-1; size: -; CDR3: CSASGGGPDTQYF; DNA: TGCAGTGCTAGTGGCGGGGGTCCAGATACGCAGTATTTT
J: TRBJ2-7; D: -; V: TRBV6-6; size: -; CDR3: CASSYPSGAYEQYF; DNA: TGTGCCAGCAGTTACCCGTCGGGGGCCTACGAGCAGTACTTC
J: TRBJ2-5; D: TRBD2; V: TRBV9; size: -; CDR3: CASSLMGTSGETQYF; DNA: TGTGCCAGCAGCCTAATGGGGACTAGCGGAGAGACCCAGTACTTC
J: TRBJ2-5; D: TRBD2; V: TRBV6-5; size: -; CDR3: CAGAPVGGGRETQYF; DNA: TGTGCCGGAGCTCCGGTCGGCGGGGGTCGAGAGACCCAGTACTTC
J: TRBJ2-7; D: TRBD1; V: TRBV6-6; size: -; CDR3: CASSQPGQGLYEQYF; DNA: TGTGCCAGCAGTCAACCGGGACAGGGCCTTTACGAGCAGTACTTC
J: TRBJ1-1; D: TRBD1; V: TRBV18; size: -; CDR3: CASSPTRDRAGTEAFF; DNA: TGTGCCAGCTCTCCTACCCGGGACAGGGCGGGCACTGAAGCTTTCTTT
J: TRBJ2-5; D: -; V: TRBV27; size: -; CDR3: CASSPLAETQYF; DNA: TGTGCCAGCAGCCCCTTAGCGGAGACCCAGTACTTC
J: TRBJ1-1; D: -; V: TRBV6-5; size: -; CDR3: CASSYLQGSTEAFF; DNA: TGTGCCAGCAGTTACCTACAGGGAAGCACTGAAGCTTTCTTT
J: TRBJ2-7; D: -; V: TRBV5-4; size: -; CDR3: CASSQSGGPHEQYF; DNA: TGTGCCAGCAGCCAATCGGGGGGCCCCCACGAGCAGTACTTC
J: TRBJ2-1; D: TRBD2; V: TRBV4-2; size: -; CDR3: CASSQAYKRGGYNEQFF; DNA: TGTGCCAGCAGCCAGGCCTATAAACGGGGGGGATACAATGAGCAGTTCTTC
J: TRBJ2-5; D: TRBD1; V: TRBV15; size: -; CDR3: CATSRTNRGQETQYF; DNA: TGTGCCACCAGCAGAACCAACAGGGGCCAAGAGACCCAGTACTTC
J: TRBJ1-2; D: TRBD1; V: TRBV5-6; size: once; CDR3: CASSLARDRLYGYTF; DNA: TGTGCCAGCAGCTTGGCCCGGGACAGACTTTATGGCTACACCTTC
J: TRBJ2-7; D: -; V: TRBV6-1; size: -; CDR3: CASSEEHRGREQYF; DNA: TGTGCCAGCAGTGAAGAGCATCGAGGAAGGGAGCAGTACTTC
J: TRBJ2-5; D: TRBD1; V: TRBV6-5; size: -; CDR3: CASSSIGGTVETQYF; DNA: TGTGCCAGCAGTTCGATAGGTGGGACAGTGGAGACCCAGTACTTC
J: TRBJ2-5; D: TRBD2; V: TRBV5-6; size: -; CDR3: CASSPLRGLQYF; DNA: TGTGCCAGCAGCCCCTTGCGGGGACTACAGTACTTC
J: TRBJ2-1; D: -; V: TRBV9; size: -; CDR3: CASSYDREDEQFF; DNA: TGTGCCAGCAGCTACGACAGGGAGGATGAGCAGTTCTTC
J: TRBJ2-2; D: TRBD1; V: TRBV7-9; size: -; CDR3: CASSRTGTGTGELFF; DNA: TGTGCCAGCAGCCGAACCGGGACAGGCACCGGGGAGCTGTTTTTT
J: TRBJ1-2; D: TRBD1; V: TRBV18; size: -; CDR3: CASSPPRDRDGYTF; DNA: TGTGCCAGCTCACCACCGAGGGACAGGGATGGCTACACCTTC
J: TRBJ2-3; D: TRBD2; V: TRBV5-1; size: -; CDR3: CASSDPSGLAGTDTQYF; DNA: TGCGCCAGCAGCGACCCCTCGGGGCTAGCGGGGACAGATACGCAGTATTTT
J: TRBJ2-3; D: TRBD1; V: TRBV18; size: -; CDR3: CASSPPVSTGGPDTQYF; DNA: TGTGCCAGCTCACCACCGGTATCGACAGGGGGCCCAGATACGCAGTATTTT
J: TRBJ1-6; D: -; V: TRBV11-2; size: -; CDR3: CASSPGDGRGNSPLHF; DNA: TGTGCCAGCAGCCCCGGGGACGGGAGGGGGAATTCACCCCTCCACTTT
J: TRBJ1-4; D: TRBD1; V: TRBV12-3/TRBV12-4; size: -; CDR3: CASVGGLNEKLFF; DNA: TGTGCCAGCGTAGGGGGCCTTAATGAAAAACTGTTTTTT
J: TRBJ2-5; D: TRBD2; V: TRBV5-8; size: -; CDR3: CASSPDRGGQETQYF; DNA: TGTGCCAGCAGCCCCGACCGGGGGGGGCAAGAGACCCAGTACTTC
J: TRBJ2-5; D: -; V: TRBV6-5; size: once; CDR3: CASSSLGRGETQYF; DNA: TGTGCCAGCAGTTCCTTAGGGAGGGGGGAGACCCAGTACTTC
J: TRBJ2-7; D: TRBD2; V: TRBV4-3; size: -; CDR3: CASSRGRASGDYEQYF; DNA: TGCGCCAGCAGCCGCGGACGGGCTAGCGGGGACTACGAGCAGTACTTC
J: TRBJ2-2; D: -; V: TRBV30; size: few; CDR3: CAWSVPRTQARYTGELFF; DNA: TGTGCCTGGAGTGTACCCCGCACCCAGGCCAGATACACCGGGGAGCTGTTTTTT
J: TRBJ1-1; D: -; V: TRBV6-5; size: -; CDR3: CASRSPSGGNTEAFF; DNA: TGTGCCAGCCGTAGTCCATCGGGGGGGAACACTGAAGCTTTCTTT
J: TRBJ1-2; D: -; V: TRBV18; size: -; CDR3: CASSPQGYGYTF; DNA: TGTGCCAGCTCGCCGCAGGGGTATGGCTACACCTTC
J: TRBJ2-5; D: -; V: TRBV5-1; size: -; CDR3: CASSSGQQETQYF; DNA: TGCGCCAGCAGCTCAGGACAGCAAGAGACCCAGTACTTC
J: TRBJ2-3; D: -; V: TRBV6-4; size: -; CDR3: CASSDGDTDTQYF; DNA: TGTGCCAGCAGTGACGGAGATACAGATACGCAGTATTTT
J: TRBJ1-2; D: -; V: TRBV19; size: -; CDR3: CASTPSLVPYGYTF; DNA: TGTGCCAGTACCCCCTCTTTGGTTCCCTACGGCTACACCTTC
J: TRBJ2-1; D: -; V: TRBV28; size: -; CDR3: CASSPGSRNEQFF; DNA: TGTGCCAGCAGCCCGGGATCCCGAAATGAGCAGTTCTTC
J: TRBJ2-2; D: -; V: TRBV6-5; size: -; CDR3: CASLAANTGELFF; DNA: TGTGCCAGCCTGGCTGCGAACACCGGGGAGCTGTTTTTT
J: TRBJ1-1; D: TRBD1; V: TRBV10-3; size: -; CDR3: CAITRDRNTEAFF; DNA: TGTGCCATTACCAGGGACAGGAACACTGAAGCTTTCTTT
J: TRBJ1-3; D: -; V: TRBV3-1/TRBV3-2; size: -; CDR3: CASSQDNGGDGNTIYF; DNA: TGTGCCAGCAGCCAAGATAATGGGGGCGACGGAAACACCATATATTTT
J: TRBJ2-2; D: TRBD2; V: TRBV18; size: -; CDR3: CASSSTSGGVGELFF; DNA: TGTGCCAGCTCTTCGACTAGCGGGGGCGTCGGGGAGCTGTTTTTT
J: TRBJ2-7; D: -; V: TRBV4-1; size: few; CDR3: CASSQEAHQGYEQYF; DNA: TGCGCCAGCAGCCAAGAGGCCCATCAGGGCTACGAGCAGTACTTC